These 28 T cell receptor beta chains were all obtained from the same sample, sequenced in a study of cytomegalovirus exposure and HLA in healthy donors (dated by TCRdb to between 2016 and 2019). The method was the immunoSEQ multiplex PCR assay. A mixture of 60 forward primers for TCR Vbeta segments and 13 reverse primers for TCR Jbeta segments was used in the multiplex PCR. Sourced from immuneACCESS, this table was stored by TCRdb with only in-frame sequences that have V and J called. A share of the clones is absent; for the studies checked, an unresolved V gene accounts for under half, and the remainder has no known explanation. For this sample the table gives roughly 200,000 clones, of which about 12% were detected only once. 7.8% of the sample lies in the top ten. The sample consisted of PBMCs. The receptors were gathered from a man over 45 in good health and CMV-seropositive.

This chain joins TRBV10-3 and TRBJ1-3; D remains unclear. The length of the CDR3 is 16 residues. V dropped 3 bases and J dropped 4 bases, with 16 bases sitting between them. The germline V gene has CDR1 ENHRY and CDR2 SYGVKD. The CDR3: CAISDHGGIGGNTIYF. DNA for the CDR3: TGTGCCATCAGTGACCACGGCGGGATAGGAGGAAACACCATATATTTT.

As DNA, the CDR3 is TGCAGCGTTATAAGGGGACAGGCTTATGGCTACACCTTC. It yields the protein CSVIRGQAYGYTF. The chain has TRBV29-1 and TRBJ1-2; TRBD1 agrees at 8 bases. The junction had 7 bases not matched to a gene; V was cut back by 5 bases and J by 5 bases. CDR1 and CDR2 from the germline V gene are SQVTM and ANQGSEA. The CDR3 contains 13 residues.

On this clone itself: At one end the junction does not follow the germline gene, possibly because of a read error. The chain couples TRBV6-6 to TRBJ2-5; TRBD2 matches at 10 bases. CDR1 and CDR2 from the germline V gene are MNHNY and SVGAGI (reference sequence). CDR3 size: 14 residues. DNA for the CDR3: TGTGCCAGCAGTAAGGGACTAGCGAGAGAGACCCGGTACTTC. Translation gives CASSKGLARETRYF.

Concerning this clone itself: This sample also contains other DNA sequences that code for the same CDR3. The chain joins TRBV7-8 to TRBJ2-3; D gene uncertain. Trimming took 3 bases from V and 3 from J, leaving 4 bases between them. Germline loops: CDR1 SGHVS, CDR2 FQNEAQ. The CDR3 covers 12 residues. CDR3 loop: CASSLSTDTQYF. For the CDR3, the DNA is TGTGCCAGCAGCTTGTCGACAGATACGCAGTATTTT.

In this sample, this clone turned up a few times. J is TRBJ2-2 and V is TRBV5-1; 8 bases fit TRBD2. The CDR3 covers 17 residues. Germline-derived CDR1 and CDR2 are SGHRS and YFSETQ. With 0 bases clipped from V and 6 bases from J, the junction kept 10 bases outside the gene matches. The CDR3 protein is CASSLAAAGAGAGELFF. The CDR3 DNA reads as TGCGCCAGCAGCTTGGCCGCAGCGGGGGCCGGGGCCGGGGAGCTGTTTTTT.

This clone was detected only a few times. The rearrangement uses TRBV9 and TRBJ2-7; D gene ambiguous. The V gene's germline CDR1 is SGDLS and CDR2 YYNGEE. This CDR3 is 12 amino acids long. V dropped 3 bases and J dropped 5 bases, with 9 bases sitting between them. The CDR3 DNA reads TGTGCCAGCAGCGCCGTGGGCGACGAGCAGTACTTC. Translating it yields CASSAVGDEQYF.

The rearrangement uses TRBV18 and TRBJ1-2; D ambiguous. Trimming stripped 6 bases from V and 5 bases from J, with 13 bases between. This CDR3 comprises 13 residues. CDR1 and CDR2 (germline): KGHSH, LQKENI. For the CDR3, the DNA is TGTGCCAGCTCTCTCGGGGTAGAATATGGCTACACCTTC. This encodes CASSLGVEYGYTF.

This chain links TRBV5-6 with TRBJ2-1; 8 bases agree with TRBD1. With V trimmed by 5 bases and J by 6 bases, 13 bases remained unmatched. This CDR3 is built from 16 residues. The germline CDR1 and CDR2 sequences are SGHDT and YYEEEE. DNA of the CDR3: TGTGCCAGCAGTCTCACCACAGGGGGAAGAGTCAATGAGCAGTTCTTC. Residues: CASSLTTGGRVNEQFF.

The rearrangement links TRBV4-3 to TRBJ2-2; no reliable D call. The CDR3 sequence is 17 residues long. Per germline, CDR1 LGHNA and CDR2 YSLEER. Trimming left V 0 bases short and J 1 base short, with 12 bases between. Written as DNA, the CDR3 is TGCGCCAGCAGCCAAGAGTGGAGATTGGGGAACACCGGGGAGCTGTTTTTT. Its translation: CASSQEWRLGNTGELFF.

This clone was counted only a few times. The chain carries TRBV6-1 and TRBJ1-2; D might be TRBD1 (5 bases). Trimming stripped 6 bases from V and 3 bases from J, with 14 bases between. CDR3 length: 14 residues. Germline assignment: CDR1 MNHNS and CDR2 SASEGT. In DNA form, the CDR3 reads TGTGCCAGCAGCGCGACAGCTGGGGACTATGGCTACACCTTC. This encodes CASSATAGDYGYTF.

This clone has only a few counts. The gene calls are TRBV5-4 and TRBJ2-7; maybe TRBD1 (6 bases). The CDR3 is 14 amino acids. The germline V gene has CDR1 SGHNT and CDR2 YYREEE (reference sequence). Between the trimmed V and J ends, which lost 1 base and 0 bases, there was a span of 8 bases. CDR3 loop: CASSLTGSSYEQYF. The CDR3 region has the DNA TGTGCCAGCAGCTTGACAGGGTCCTCCTACGAGCAGTACTTC.

V gene TRBV7-2 combines with J gene TRBJ2-7, with a weak D call TRBD2 (7 bases). The CDR3 has 15 amino acids. V lost 3 bases and J lost 2, with 14 bases in between. CDR1 is SGHTA and CDR2 is FQGNSA in the germline V gene. The CDR3 bases are TGTGCCAGCAGCTTGACGCGGGGGCCCACCTACGAGCAGTACTTC. Protein: CASSLTRGPTYEQYF. The full variable domain, completed using reference TRBV7-2 and TRBJ2-7, is GAGVSQSPSNKVTEKGKDVELRCDPISGHTALYWYRQSLGQGLEFLIYFQGNSAPDKSGLPSDRFSAERTGGSVSTLTIQRTQQEDSAVYLCASSLTRGPTYEQYFGPGTRLTVT.

This clone has just a few counts. The V and J genes are TRBV27 and TRBJ2-3, with 7 positions matching TRBD1. The CDR3 has 16 amino acids. Trimming removed 7 bases from V and 6 bases from J; junction bases left unmatched: 16. In germline, CDR1 is MNHEY, CDR2 SMNVEV (reference sequence). The DNA of the CDR3 is TGTGCCAGCACCTCGTCGACAGGGTCTCGTCGTGATACGCAGTATTTT. Protein product: CASTSSTGSRRDTQYF.

This clone was seen only a few times. V and J are TRBV5-6 and TRBJ2-5, with D perhaps matching TRBD2 (6 bases). The V end lost 3 bases, the J end lost 5 bases, and 11 bases lay between the germline ends. Germline-derived CDR1 and CDR2 are SGHDT and YYEEEE. This CDR3 spans 13 amino acids. The CDR3 loop reads CASSWDLSETQYF. The DNA of the CDR3 is TGTGCCAGCAGCTGGGACTTATCGGAGACCCAGTACTTC.

This clone was detected a few times. The chain joins TRBV9 to TRBJ2-7; the match to TRBD1 covers 9 bases. Losses at the gene ends were 4 bases for V and 0 bases for J; bases not matched to a gene: 11. Per the germline V gene, CDR1 is SGDLS and CDR2 is YYNGEE. This CDR3 region has 17 residues. The CDR3 region is CASSPGTGTGSSYEQYF. CDR3 in DNA: TGTGCCAGCAGCCCAGGGACCGGGACAGGGAGCTCCTACGAGCAGTACTTC.

The chain couples TRBV11-3 to TRBJ1-3; the D is unclear. CDR3 length: 15 amino acids. In germline, CDR1 is SGHNT, CDR2 YENEEA. Trimming shortened V by 4 bases and J by 3 bases, and 13 bases separated the two germline ends. CDR3 sequence: CASSSTPGSGNTIYF. CDR3 bases: TGTGCCAGCAGCTCTACCCCCGGTAGTGGAAACACCATATATTTT.

The chain joins TRBV18 to TRBJ2-2; maybe TRBD2 (6 bases). The CDR3 is 17 residues long. V shed 6 bases and J shed 0 bases, with 17 bases lying between them. Per the germline V gene, CDR1 is KGHSH and CDR2 is LQKENI. In DNA form, the CDR3 reads TGTGCCAGCTCTAGCGTCAGCGGCGGGGCGAACACCGGGGAGCTGTTTTTT. Protein: CASSSVSGGANTGELFF. Supplemented by reference TRBV18 and TRBJ2-2, the full variable domain reads NAGVMQNPRHLVRRRGQEARLRCSPMKGHSHVYWYRQLPEEGLKFMVYLQKENIIDESGMPKERFSAEFPKEGPSILRIQQVVRGDSAAYFCASSSVSGGANTGELFFGEGSRLTVL.

A few counts support this clone. V usage is TRBV7-2 and J usage is TRBJ2-3; 13 nucleotides match TRBD2. After removal of 4 bases from V and 6 bases from J, the junction contained 4 bases not matched to a gene. This CDR3 region has 15 residues. CDR1 SGHTA and CDR2 FQGNSA come from the germline V gene. CDR3 sequence reads: CASSSTSGGADTQYF. Written as DNA, the CDR3 is TGTGCCAGCAGCTCCACTAGCGGGGGGGCTGATACGCAGTATTTT. Supplemented by reference TRBV7-2 and TRBJ2-3, the full variable domain reads GAGVSQSPSNKVTEKGKDVELRCDPISGHTALYWYRQSLGQGLEFLIYFQGNSAPDKSGLPSDRFSAERTGGSVSTLTIQRTQQEDSAVYLCASSSTSGGADTQYFGPGTRLTVL.

The chain uses TRBV15 and TRBJ2-1, with 7 bases matching TRBD1. CDR1 is LNHNV, CDR2 YYDKDF, per germline (reference sequence). Trimming at V came to 3 bases and at J to 2 bases, leaving 4 bases not matched to a gene. The CDR3 sequence is 15 residues long. The CDR3 coding sequence is TGTGCCACCAGCAGGGTGACAGGGACCTACAATGAGCAGTTCTTC. This sequence encodes CATSRVTGTYNEQFF.

The V and J genes are TRBV10-2 and TRBJ2-7, with 8 bases identical to TRBD1. Per germline, CDR1 WSHSY and CDR2 SAAADI. The CDR3 has 12 residues. V shed 5 bases, J shed 3 bases, and the junction held 0 bases outside the gene matches. The CDR3 DNA is TGCGCCAGCAGTACAGGGGGCTACGAGCAGTACTTC. Protein: CASSTGGYEQYF.

The V and J genes are TRBV7-2 and TRBJ2-3; 15 nucleotides line up with TRBD2. With V trimmed by 6 bases and J by 6 bases, 10 bases remained unmatched. This CDR3 is 17 amino acids long. The germline V gene has CDR1 SGHTA and CDR2 FQGNSA. The CDR3 DNA reads TGTGCCAGCAGACGGCCGGGACTAGCGGGGGGTCTTGATACGCAGTATTTT. Residues: CASRRPGLAGGLDTQYF. The full variable domain, with the rest looked up from reference TRBV7-2 and TRBJ2-3, is GAGVSQSPSNKVTEKGKDVELRCDPISGHTALYWYRQSLGQGLEFLIYFQGNSAPDKSGLPSDRFSAERTGGSVSTLTIQRTQQEDSAVYLCASRRPGLAGGLDTQYFGPGTRLTVL.

In this sample, this clone turned up a few times. The rearrangement links TRBV7-9 to TRBJ2-5; D not resolved. Germline V gives CDR1 SEHNR, CDR2 FQNEAQ (reference sequence). V was pared by 1 base and J by 1 base, with 10 bases between. The CDR3 length is 15 residues. CDR3 DNA: TGTGCCAGCAGCTTAGAGTGGGCAGTCCAAGAGACCCAGTACTTC. Its translation is CASSLEWAVQETQYF.

This clone came up a few times. The V gene is TRBV28, the J gene TRBJ2-2, with a tentative D call TRBD1 (6 bases). The germline V gene encodes CDR1 MDHEN and CDR2 SYDVKM. The CDR3 covers 14 residues. Between the trimmed V and J ends, which lost 7 bases and 0 bases, there was a span of 9 bases. This CDR3 reads CASIRTANTGELFF. CDR3 coding DNA: TGTGCCAGCATTCGGACAGCGAACACCGGGGAGCTGTTTTTT. The entire variable domain, with the rest obtained from reference TRBV28 and TRBJ2-2, is as follows: DVKVTQSSRYLVKRTGEKVFLECVQDMDHENMFWYRQDPGLGLRLIYFSYDVKMKEKGDIPEGYSVSREKKERFSLILESASTNQTSMYLCASIRTANTGELFFGEGSRLTVL.

This clone was detected once. The chain uses TRBV18 and TRBJ2-6; TRBD1 agrees at 9 bases. The V and J ends lost 6 bases and 0 bases, in that order; junction bases with no gene match: 3. Germline V gene lookup returns CDR1 KGHSH and CDR2 LQKENI. The CDR3 runs 16 residues. The chain's CDR3 is CASSRTGDSGANVLTF. The CDR3, as DNA: TGTGCCAGCTCTCGGACAGGGGACTCTGGGGCCAACGTCCTGACTTTC.

The chain carries TRBV7-3 and TRBJ1-1; D might be TRBD1 (6 bases). Per germline, CDR1 SGHTA and CDR2 FQGTGA. V gave up 5 bases and J gave up 2 bases, with 15 bases separating them. This CDR3 region has 15 residues. The CDR3 DNA follows: TGTGCCAGCAGCATAAATGGACAGAGTAACACTGAAGCTTTCTTT. Amino acid sequence: CASSINGQSNTEAFF.

This clone was picked up a small number of times. The rearrangement uses TRBV19 and TRBJ2-3, with TRBD2 matching 7 bases. The CDR3 consists of 14 residues. Germline V gene sequence: CDR1 LNHDA, CDR2 SQIVND (reference sequence). The V gene end was trimmed by 8 bases and the J gene end by 5 bases; junction bases not matched to a gene: 10. The CDR3 sequence is CASRPGLSLDTQYF. The CDR3 DNA sequence: TGTGCCAGTCGACCGGGACTATCCCTAGATACGCAGTATTTT.

V gene TRBV7-8 combines with J gene TRBJ2-7, with a tentative D call TRBD2 (6 bases). This CDR3 region has 15 residues. Germline CDR1 is SGHVS and CDR2 is FQNEAQ. V gave up 2 bases and J gave up 7 bases, with 18 bases separating them. CDR3 sequence reads: CASSLFGGNFREQYF. The CDR3 DNA is TGTGCCAGCAGCTTATTCGGGGGTAATTTTAGGGAGCAGTACTTC.

The sample holds a few counts of this clone. The V gene is TRBV6-6, the J gene TRBJ2-1; possibly TRBD1 for D (5 bases). The CDR3 is 12 amino acids. In germline, CDR1 is MNHNY, CDR2 SVGAGI (reference sequence). Trimming left V 5 bases short and J 4 bases short, with 6 bases between. The CDR3: CASSRQYNEQFF. The CDR3 DNA reads as TGTGCCAGCAGTCGACAGTACAATGAGCAGTTCTTC.